This T cell receptor (beta chain) stems from a study of cytomegalovirus exposure and HLA in healthy donors. Notes on this clone: Antigen unknown.

The CDR3 sequence is 12 residues long. Per germline, CDR1 KGHSH and CDR2 LQKENI. V lost 0 bases and J 7 bases, leaving 6 bases between the germline ends. General study points: A later look showed TCR association rates differing by HLA locus, highest for DRB1 and lowest for HLA-C. Among TCR beta chains, those listed as cytomegalovirus-associated numbered some 160. Reports showed the classifier diagnosing cytomegalovirus status with high specificity and sensitivity. TCR beta V segments were, for the most part, productive about 90% or about 30% of the time in an earlier analysis.

Primers: 60 Vbeta forward and 13 Jbeta reverse. Sequencing used immunoSEQ multiplex PCR; TCRdb keeps in-frame clones, though not all of them. The sample includes about 210,000 clones, more than 75% of them seen just once. The V and J genes are TRBV18 and TRBJ1-2; TRBD1 is a possible D gene (5 bases). What was sequenced was PBMCs. The sequence was collected from a male donor in good health and CMV-seropositive. CDR3 coding DNA: TGTGCCAGCTCACCACCAGGGGCTGGCTACACCTTC. Translated, it gives CASSPPGAGYTF.